The next 19 T cell receptor beta chains were all read from a single sample in a study of cytomegalovirus exposure and HLA in healthy donors. The repertoire was sequenced with immunoSEQ multiplex PCR; TCRdb's copy has only in-frame clones and lacks some. Of about 180,000 clones listed, roughly 86% were seen once; the top ten hold roughly 2.5%. Sequencing was done on a sample of PBMCs. These receptors came from a man in his late teens or twenties in good health and CMV-seropositive.

The chain has TRBV4-1 and TRBJ2-7; 11 bases are a match to TRBD2. CDR3 length: 16 amino acids. Germline values: CDR1 MGHRA, CDR2 YSYEKL. With 0 bases clipped from V and 4 bases from J, the junction kept 5 bases outside the gene matches. CDR3 protein: CASSQEASGRTYEQYF. The CDR3 DNA sequence: TGCGCCAGCAGCCAAGAGGCTAGCGGGAGGACGTACGAGCAGTACTTC.

The chain joins TRBV2 to TRBJ1-5, with D possibly TRBD1 on 6 matching bases. Germline assignment: CDR1 SNHLY and CDR2 FYNNEI. The CDR3 has 16 amino acids. The V end was cut by 2 bases, the J end by 1 base, with 12 bases between. In nucleotides, the CDR3 is TGTGCCAGCAGTGAACAGGGGCAGTTCAGCAATCAGCCCCAGCATTTT. Amino acids: CASSEQGQFSNQPQHF.

V usage is TRBV7-2 and J usage is TRBJ2-7, with 12 bases that match TRBD1. Losses at the gene ends were 5 bases for V and 4 bases for J; bases not matched to a gene: 15. Germline lookup yields CDR1 SGHTA and CDR2 FQGNSA. The CDR3 is 18 amino acids. In DNA form, the CDR3 reads TGTGCCAGCAGCCTCAGTATTATCCCGGGACAGGGGGCTTACGAGCAGTACTTC. Translated: CASSLSIIPGQGAYEQYF.

The V call is TRBV19, the J call TRBJ2-1; possibly TRBD1 for D (5 bases). V lost 2 bases and J lost 6, with 17 bases in between. Germline V gene data show CDR1 as LNHDA and CDR2 as SQIVND (reference sequence). CDR3 size: 16 residues. CDR3 coding DNA: TGTGCCAGTAGTATACCCGGCTACGGAACAGGCAATGAGCAGTTCTTC. Its translation: CASSIPGYGTGNEQFF. The variable domain in full, completed from reference TRBV19 and TRBJ2-1, reads DGGITQSPKYLFRKEGQNVTLSCEQNLNHDAMYWYRQDPGQGLRLIYYSQIVNDFQKGDIAEGYSVSREKKESFPLTVTSAQKNPTAFYLCASSIPGYGTGNEQFFGPGTRLTVL.

The gene calls are TRBV15 and TRBJ2-2; D is ambiguous. Trimming took off 1 base at V and 0 bases at J, with 6 bases between the two ends. CDR1 is LNHNV, CDR2 YYDKDF, per germline (reference sequence). CDR3 size: 15 residues. In DNA form, the CDR3 reads TGTGCCACCAGCAGAGGGAGAGCGAACACCGGGGAGCTGTTTTTT. This encodes CATSRGRANTGELFF.

V and J are TRBV27 and TRBJ2-7, with 9 bases identical to TRBD1. The junction had 13 bases not matched to a gene; V was cut back by 6 bases and J by 7 bases. Germline V gene data show CDR1 as MNHEY and CDR2 as SMNVEV (reference sequence). The CDR3 contains 15 residues. This CDR3 reads CASSRGSGQGREQYF. CDR3 in DNA: TGTGCCAGCAGCAGGGGGTCGGGACAGGGACGAGAGCAGTACTTC.

The chain carries TRBV10-3 and TRBJ2-5; 7 bases are a match to TRBD1. Per the germline V gene, CDR1 is ENHRY and CDR2 is SYGVKD. This CDR3 spans 13 amino acids. The V segment lost 0 bases and the J segment 5 bases; nucleotides outside the gene matches: 0. CDR3: CAISESGGETQYF. CDR3 coding DNA: TGTGCCATCAGTGAGTCAGGGGGCGAGACCCAGTACTTC.

The gene calls are TRBV7-2 and TRBJ1-5; weak D call: TRBD1 (5 bases). The V end lost 5 bases, the J end lost 5 bases, and 19 bases lay between the germline ends. The CDR3 is made up of 16 amino acids. CDR1 is SGHTA, CDR2 FQGNSA, per germline. The CDR3 region has the DNA TGTGCCAGCAGCCCCGAGGCAGGGCAATTCGATCAGCCCCAGCATTTT. It specifies CASSPEAGQFDQPQHF.

Concerning this clone: The junction differs from germline at one of its ends, possibly a read error. The chain carries TRBV5-1 and TRBJ2-3; D is perhaps TRBD1 (6 bases). The CDR3 extends over 14 amino acids. Per germline, CDR1 SGHRS and CDR2 YFSETQ. CDR3 protein: CASSLTGTPDTQYF. The CDR3 DNA sequence: TGTGCCAGCAGCTTGACCGGGACACCAGATACGCAGTATTTT.

This chain connects TRBV27 to TRBJ2-5; D possibly corresponds to TRBD2 (5 bases). The CDR3 length is 15 residues. Germline values: CDR1 MNHEY, CDR2 SMNVEV (reference sequence). Trimming stripped 6 bases from V and 5 bases from J, with 19 bases between. CDR3 region: CASSPGDLTRETQYF. As DNA, the CDR3 is TGTGCCAGCAGCCCCGGCGACCTCACTAGGGAGACCCAGTACTTC.

The chain joins TRBV4-2 to TRBJ1-4; no firm D call. Trimming stripped 1 base from V and 8 bases from J, with 11 bases between. The CDR3 runs 14 residues. CDR1 and CDR2 (germline): LGHNA, YNFKEQ. The CDR3 spells CASSQVGTGEKLFF. As DNA, the CDR3 is TGTGCCAGCAGCCAAGTAGGTACCGGGGAAAAACTGTTTTTT.

The chain uses TRBV20-1 and TRBJ2-1; tentative D call: TRBD2 (6 bases). Germline V gene data show CDR1 as DFQATT and CDR2 as SNEGSKA (reference sequence). The CDR3 length is 11 residues. V lost 5 bases to trimming and J lost 7 bases, with 9 bases between them. The CDR3 DNA reads as TGCAGTGCTTCTCGGGGGAATGAGCAGTTCTTC. It encodes CSASRGNEQFF.

In this sample, this clone turned up many times. This rearrangement joins TRBV7-3 to TRBJ2-2; 9 nucleotides line up with TRBD2. Germline V CDR1 and CDR2: SGHTA, FQGTGA. The CDR3 runs 17 residues. The V and J ends lost 0 bases and 6 bases, in that order; junction bases with no gene match: 8. In DNA form, the CDR3 reads TGTGCCAGCAGCTTAACCTCCGGGACTAGCTTGGCCGGGGAGCTGTTTTTT. Protein product: CASSLTSGTSLAGELFF.

This chain links TRBV28 with TRBJ2-7; 7 bases map to TRBD1. Germline V gene lookup returns CDR1 MDHEN and CDR2 SYDVKM. V was pared by 6 bases and J by 3 bases, with 11 bases of the junction left unmatched. There are 15 residues in the CDR3. DNA of the CDR3: TGTGCCAGCAGCCTAAGTTGGGGACAGCTCTACGAGCAGTACTTC. Protein: CASSLSWGQLYEQYF.

CDR3 DNA sequence: TGTGCCAGTAGTATTACAGGGGGCACTGAAGCTTTCTTT. Encoded protein: CASSITGGTEAFF. The chain uses TRBV19 and TRBJ1-1; 8 nucleotides align to TRBD1. Trimming at V came to 3 bases and at J to 4 bases, leaving 1 base not matched to a gene. Germline V lookup: CDR1 LNHDA, CDR2 SQIVND (reference sequence). CDR3 size: 13 residues.

V usage is TRBV9 and J usage is TRBJ1-5; D gene unclear. In germline, CDR1 is SGDLS, CDR2 YYNGEE. The CDR3 spans 15 residues. The V gene lost 4 bases and the J gene lost 3 bases, with 14 bases spanning the gap. The chain's CDR3 is CASSRSPGFNQPQHF. The CDR3 DNA reads as TGTGCCAGCAGCCGATCTCCAGGCTTCAATCAGCCCCAGCATTTT.

This sequence joins TRBV6-6 and TRBJ1-2; 7 positions agree with TRBD1. The CDR3 consists of 13 residues. The germline V gene encodes CDR1 MNHNY and CDR2 SVGAGI (reference sequence). V dropped 4 bases and J dropped 4; count of bases not matched to a gene: 3. CDR3 in amino acids: CASSSGQPYGYTF. The CDR3 DNA reads TGTGCCAGCAGTTCGGGACAGCCCTATGGCTACACCTTC.

The V and J genes are TRBV27 and TRBJ1-5, with D possibly being TRBD1 (5 bases). V lost 7 bases and J 1 base, leaving 14 bases between the germline ends. The CDR3 has 15 amino acids. In germline, CDR1 is MNHEY, CDR2 SMNVEV (reference sequence). As DNA, the CDR3 is TGTGCCAGCAAAAATAGGGGCGAGAGCAATCAGCCCCAGCATTTT. Translation gives CASKNRGESNQPQHF.

The rearrangement joins TRBV2 to TRBJ2-1; 9 nucleotides align to TRBD2. Trimming took 11 bases from V and 9 from J; bases not matched to a gene: 11. Germline V lookup: CDR1 SNHLY, CDR2 FYNNEI. The CDR3 loop spans 13 amino acids. The CDR3 coding sequence is TGTGCCTCTTTCGGCGGGAGGGCCATTGAGCAGTTCTTC. This encodes CASFGGRAIEQFF.